This T cell receptor (beta chain) was captured in a study of long-term antiretroviral therapy in people with HIV. The CDR3 contains 15 residues. The germline V and J ends were trimmed by 4 bases and 1 base, with 10 bases remaining between them. Germline CDR1 reads SNHLY; CDR2 reads FYNNEI. Study-wide points: Increased diversity was seen after ART, yet it remained lower than in transplant donor controls. Possibly under older ART regimens, blood was drawn between 2004 and 2017. Repertoires in HIV (unlike those of controls) had narrower CDR3 length ranges.

It was version v3.0 of the immunoSEQ assay that was run at survey level. The repertoire was sequenced with immunoSEQ multiplex PCR; TCRdb's copy has only in-frame clones and lacks some. Of about 20,000 clones listed, 78% are singletons. In the case of this clone: Its antigen is as yet unknown.

This TCR derives from a woman in her 50s with HIV. Material: unsorted PBMCs, obtained 0.3 years after starting antiretroviral therapy. The chain recombines TRBV2 with TRBJ2-2; D ambiguous. The CDR3 region is CASSVEGLNTGELFF. In DNA, the CDR3 is TGTGCCAGCAGTGTTGAAGGGCTGAACACCGGGGAGCTGTTTTTT. The whole variable domain, remainder taken from reference TRBV2 and TRBJ2-2, is EPEVTQTPSHQVTQMGQEVILRCVPISNHLYFYWYRQILGQKVEFLVSFYNNEISEKSEIFDDQFSVERPDGSNFTLKIRSTKLEDSAMYFCASSVEGLNTGELFFGEGSRLTVL.